These 17 T cell receptor beta chains originate from one sample sequenced in a study of vaccination effects on CD4 cells after COVID-19. Cells that had been cultured for approximately ten days were the source of isolated CD4+ T cells. Sequencing was performed with immunoSEQ multiplex PCR; in TCRdb, only in-frame clones are kept and a portion is missing. The sample lists approximately 31,000 clones; about 73% were seen once. For these receptors, no antigen is known. The sample in question was CD4+ T cells from PBMCs cultured without peptide, obtained before COVID-19 vaccination. These receptor sequences come from a human donor who received a COVID-19 vaccine.

A remark on this clone: This sample also contains other DNA sequences that code for the same CDR3. This chain joins TRBV19 and TRBJ1-1, with D possibly matching TRBD1 (5 bases). Germline loops: CDR1 LNHDA, CDR2 SQIVND (reference sequence). This CDR3 has 11 amino acids. Trimming stripped 7 bases from V and 5 bases from J, with 8 bases between. The CDR3 spells CASTGTTEAFF. The DNA for the CDR3 is TGTGCCAGTACCGGGACTACTGAAGCTTTCTTT.

V usage is TRBV7-9 and J usage is TRBJ1-2, with D uncertain. The CDR3 consists of 16 residues. V was trimmed by 0 bases and J by 0 bases, leaving 11 bases between them. Germline CDR1 reads SEHNR; CDR2 reads FQNEAQ (reference sequence). The CDR3 reads CASSLALAGANYGYTF. The CDR3, as DNA: TGTGCCAGCAGCTTAGCGCTCGCAGGTGCTAACTATGGCTACACCTTC.

The rearrangement joins TRBV5-1 to TRBJ2-1; 7 bases fit TRBD1. The germline V gene has CDR1 SGHRS and CDR2 YFSETQ. J was trimmed by 7 bases and V by 5 bases; bases with no gene match: 0. The CDR3 totals 11 residues. CDR3 residues: CASRQGNEQFF. The CDR3 nucleotides read TGCGCCAGCAGACAGGGGAATGAGCAGTTCTTC.

The V call is TRBV5-4, the J call TRBJ2-6; the D is unclear. This CDR3 has 14 residues. Between the trimmed V and J ends, which lost 4 bases and 1 base, there was a span of 6 bases. Germline V gene sequence: CDR1 SGHNT, CDR2 YYREEE (reference sequence). The CDR3 nucleotides read TGTGCCAGCAGCGACGGATCTGGGGCCAACGTCCTGACTTTC. Translating gives CASSDGSGANVLTF.

V and J are TRBV2 and TRBJ1-1; D is undetermined. This CDR3 region has 13 residues. Germline lookup yields CDR1 SNHLY and CDR2 FYNNEI. The V gene lost 2 bases and the J gene lost 4 bases, with 8 bases spanning the gap. CDR3 bases: TGTGCCAGCAGTGAAAGTGGAGGCACTGAAGCTTTCTTT. Translating it yields CASSESGGTEAFF.

The chain is built from TRBV6-2 or TRBV6-3 and TRBJ2-7; 8 bases are shared with TRBD1. The CDR3 consists of 19 residues. Unmatched junction bases numbered 21, after V lost 5 bases and J lost 3 bases. CDR1 is MNHEY, CDR2 SVGEGT, per germline. CDR3 in amino acids: CASSPYDRGRLPINYEQYF. CDR3 DNA: TGTGCCAGCAGTCCGTATGACAGGGGTCGTCTGCCGATTAACTACGAGCAGTACTTC.

This chain connects TRBV3-1 (or the pseudogene TRBV3-2) to TRBJ2-7, with 7 bases lining up with TRBD1. V gave up 2 bases and J gave up 3 bases; unmatched junction bases: 4. The CDR3 runs to 14 residues. Germline-derived CDR1 and CDR2 are LGHDT and YNNKEL (reference sequence). The CDR3 sequence is CASSQQRGLYEQYF. CDR3 bases: TGTGCCAGCAGCCAACAAAGGGGGCTCTACGAGCAGTACTTC.

This clone showed up just a few times. The V gene is TRBV7-9, the J gene TRBJ1-4; D call uncertain. Germline assignment: CDR1 SEHNR and CDR2 FQNEAQ (reference sequence). Trimming took 4 bases from V and 7 from J, leaving 16 bases between them. This CDR3 comprises 15 residues. Here the CDR3 DNA reads TGTGCCAGCAGCTCCGGAGAGCCCTCAAGTGAAAAACTGTTTTTT. Translation gives CASSSGEPSSEKLFF.

The chain couples TRBV5-5 to TRBJ1-4; a weak D match, TRBD1 (5 bases). CDR1 is SGHKS, CDR2 YYEKEE, per germline (reference sequence). The CDR3 totals 13 residues. V was shortened by 0 bases and J by 8 bases, with 8 bases between the two germline ends. The DNA for the CDR3 is TGTGCCAGCAGCTTGGCCGGGGGGGAAAAACTGTTTTTT. This translates into CASSLAGGEKLFF.

The V call is TRBV11-2, the J call TRBJ1-4; D is perhaps TRBD1 (5 bases). Germline loops: CDR1 SGHAT, CDR2 FQNNGV. V lost 2 bases and J 4 bases, leaving 11 bases between the germline ends. This CDR3 contains 15 residues. Here the CDR3 reads CASSLNQGLNEKLFF. The CDR3 bases are TGTGCCAGCAGCTTAAATCAGGGCCTTAATGAAAAACTGTTTTTT.

The chain links TRBV29-1 to TRBJ2-6, with a possible D match to TRBD1 (6 bases). In germline, CDR1 is SQVTM, CDR2 ANQGSEA. V was cut by 6 bases and J by 4 bases, with 16 bases left in between. The CDR3 sequence is 15 residues long. The CDR3 loop is CSVSTNRAGANVLTF. The CDR3 DNA reads TGCAGCGTCTCCACTAACAGGGCCGGGGCCAACGTCCTGACTTTC.

This chain connects TRBV18 to TRBJ2-7, with D unresolved. V lost 3 bases, J lost 0 bases, and 9 bases lay in between. CDR3 length: 14 residues. Germline assignment: CDR1 KGHSH and CDR2 LQKENI. The CDR3: CASSPPMSSYEQYF. In nucleotides, the CDR3 is TGTGCCAGCTCACCCCCGATGAGCTCCTACGAGCAGTACTTC.

The chain is built from TRBV11-1 and TRBJ1-1, with a weak D call TRBD1 (6 bases). This CDR3 spans 15 amino acids. From germline, CDR1 is SGHAT and CDR2 FQDESV (reference sequence). Trimming left V 5 bases short and J 3 bases short, with 16 bases between. DNA of the CDR3: TGTGCCAGCAGCACAGCAGGGGCAGCGTACACTGAAGCTTTCTTT. Protein: CASSTAGAAYTEAFF. Together with reference TRBV11-1 and TRBJ1-1, the CDR3 gives the full variable domain: EAEVAQSPRYKITEKSQAVAFWCDPISGHATLYWYRQILGQGPELLVQFQDESVVDDSQLPKDRFSAERLKGVDSTLKIQPAELGDSAMYLCASSTAGAAYTEAFFGQGTRLTVV.

The chain recombines TRBV4-1 with TRBJ2-7; 8 bases map to TRBD1. Germline assignment: CDR1 MGHRA and CDR2 YSYEKL. The CDR3 consists of 15 residues. The V segment lost 2 bases and the J segment 4 bases; nucleotides outside the gene matches: 7. The CDR3, as DNA: TGCGCCAGCAGCCAATCAAGGACAGGGCGATACGAGCAGTACTTC. It codes for CASSQSRTGRYEQYF.

This chain uses TRBV11-3 with TRBJ2-1, with a possible D match to TRBD2 (6 bases). Trimming cost V 5 bases and J 2 bases, with 16 bases left between them. Germline V lookup: CDR1 SGHNT, CDR2 YENEEA. The CDR3 consists of 16 residues. DNA of the CDR3: TGTGCCAGCAGCCCCGGGGGAGACTGGACCTACAATGAGCAGTTCTTC. It codes for CASSPGGDWTYNEQFF.

The genes are TRBV12-3 or TRBV12-4 and TRBJ1-2; D may be TRBD1 (5 bases). The CDR3 contains 13 residues. Trimming took 7 bases from V and 6 from J, leaving 15 bases between them. CDR3 DNA: TGTGCCAGCATTCTCGGGAAGGGGCATGGCTACACCTTC. This codes for CASILGKGHGYTF.

This chain links TRBV6-5 with TRBJ1-5; 7 nucleotides align to TRBD1. The V segment lost 4 bases and the J segment 5 bases; nucleotides outside the gene matches: 8. The germline V gene has CDR1 MNHEY and CDR2 SVGAGI. The CDR3 is 15 residues long. DNA of the CDR3: TGTGCCAGCAGTTCCCGACAGGGCAACCATCAGCCCCAGCATTTT. Translating gives CASSSRQGNHQPQHF.